This section outlines one T cell receptor (beta chain) sequence together with its context. Assay: immunoSEQ multiplex PCR; the TCRdb copy retains only in-frame clones and omits some. Of 100,000 to 130,000 clones detected, 92% appear once; the ten largest clones hold roughly 8.9%. This entry belongs to a study of T cell responses to AZD1222 COVID-19 vaccine. Germline V CDR1 and CDR2: SGHRS, YFSETQ. The CDR3 contains 16 residues. V gave up 2 bases and J gave up 3 bases; unmatched junction bases: 9. The chain is built from TRBV5-1 and TRBJ2-3, with TRBD2 matching 7 bases. The specimen comprised peripheral blood, sampled 28 days after the second AZD1222 dose. The clonotype originates from an adult who received the AZD1222 COVID-19 vaccine. CDR3 loop: CASSLTLRELTDTQYF. DNA for the CDR3: TGCGCCAGCAGCTTAACTTTGCGGGAGTTGACAGATACGCAGTATTTT.